These 25 T cell receptor beta chains were all obtained from the same sample, sequenced in a study of blood T cell repertoires in COVID-19. The table came from immunoSEQ multiplex PCR; TCRdb's copy has only in-frame clones and leaves some out. The data show roughly 250,000 clones, with 79% seen just once and over 3% held by the top ten. Sequencing input: peripheral blood. Every receptor here comes from a woman between 40 and 50 years old with active or convalescent COVID-19.

J is TRBJ2-5 and V is TRBV15, with D tentatively TRBD1 (7 bases). V was clipped by 3 bases and J by 3 bases, with 17 bases between them. Germline CDR1 is LNHNV and CDR2 is YYDKDF (reference sequence). The CDR3 runs to 16 residues. CDR3 region: CATSSLTGRSEETQYF. For the CDR3, the DNA is TGTGCCACCAGCAGCCTGACAGGGAGGTCAGAAGAGACCCAGTACTTC.

A single count supports this clone. This chain uses TRBV6-6 with TRBJ1-1, with D perhaps TRBD1 (6 bases). V lost 4 bases to trimming and J lost 5 bases, with 17 bases between them. CDR3 size: 15 residues. CDR1 MNHNY and CDR2 SVGAGI come from the germline V gene (reference sequence). The CDR3 loop reads CASSFEGGAGTEAFF. The CDR3 DNA reads as TGTGCCAGCAGTTTTGAGGGGGGGGCAGGAACTGAAGCTTTCTTT.

In its sample, this clone was seen a few times. The V call is TRBV4-2, the J call TRBJ2-1, with D unresolved. Germline V CDR1 and CDR2: LGHNA, YNFKEQ. With 0 bases removed from V and 4 bases from J, the gap between germline ends came to 4 bases. This CDR3 is 13 amino acids long. CDR3 protein: CASSQELYNEQFF. For the CDR3, the DNA is TGTGCCAGCAGCCAAGAACTATACAATGAGCAGTTCTTC.

J is TRBJ2-3 and V is TRBV25-1; tentative D call: TRBD1 (5 bases). V was clipped by 4 bases and J by 1 base, with 12 bases between them. The CDR3 runs 15 residues. The germline CDR1 and CDR2 sequences are MGHDK and SYGVNS. CDR3 bases: TGTGCCAGCAGTGCCCCAGGGCCCGGCACAGATACGCAGTATTTT. It specifies CASSAPGPGTDTQYF.

The CDR3 DNA follows: TGTGCCAGCAGCTCTCTTCGGGGGAGGCTATTTACGCAGTATTTT. This gives the protein CASSSLRGRLFTQYF. The rearrangement uses TRBV11-2 and TRBJ2-3; D is possibly TRBD2 (6 bases). Deletions cut 4 bases from V and 8 bases from J, with 19 bases between. The germline V gene has CDR1 SGHAT and CDR2 FQNNGV. CDR3 length equals 15 residues. The full variable domain, completed using reference TRBV11-2 and TRBJ2-3, is EAGVAQSPRYKIIEKRQSVAFWCNPISGHATLYWYQQILGQGPKLLIQFQNNGVVDDSQLPKDRFSAERLKGVDSTLKIQPAKLEDSAVYLCASSSLRGRLFTQYFGPGTRLTVL.

V gene TRBV12-3 or TRBV12-4 combines with J gene TRBJ1-3; D is unresolved. The V gene lost 10 bases and the J gene lost 7 bases, with 14 bases spanning the gap. The CDR3 covers 12 residues. CDR3 protein: CATGRRENTIYF. The CDR3 DNA sequence: TGTGCCACTGGGCGGAGGGAGAACACCATATATTTT.

The J gene is TRBJ2-1, the V gene TRBV11-3; 9 nucleotides agree with TRBD2. CDR1 and CDR2 from the germline V gene are SGHNT and YENEEA. This CDR3 spans 16 amino acids. Trimming removed 3 bases from V and 8 bases from J; junction bases left unmatched: 11. CDR3 loop: CASSLGGGASIDEQFF. For the CDR3, the DNA is TGTGCCAGCAGCTTGGGCGGGGGGGCCTCTATCGATGAGCAGTTCTTC.

This clone was seen ten or more times. The CDR3 region has the DNA TGTGCCAGCAGCCAACACCTAGAAACTGAGCAGTTCTTC. Translation: CASSQHLETEQFF. The chain carries TRBV3-1 (or the pseudogene TRBV3-2) and TRBJ2-1; D is uncertain. V lost 2 bases to trimming and J lost 9 bases, with 11 bases between them. Germline CDR1 LGHDT, CDR2 YNNKEL (reference sequence). The CDR3 runs to 13 residues.

The chain combines TRBV18 with TRBJ1-5, with TRBD1 identical over 8 bases. Germline V CDR1 and CDR2: KGHSH, LQKENI. This CDR3 is built from 14 residues. Trimming cost V 3 bases and J 3 bases; bases outside gene matches: 1. CDR3 sequence: CASSPDRDNQPQHF. CDR3 nucleotides: TGTGCCAGCTCACCGGACAGGGACAATCAGCCCCAGCATTTT.

This clone came up a few times. V is TRBV28 and J is TRBJ2-1; D is perhaps TRBD2 (7 bases). V dropped 3 bases and J dropped 5 bases, with 11 bases sitting between them. The CDR3 is 14 residues long. Germline V gives CDR1 MDHEN, CDR2 SYDVKM. CDR3: CASSLGGGHNEQFF. In DNA, the CDR3 is TGTGCCAGCAGTTTGGGGGGGGGCCACAATGAGCAGTTCTTC.

The chain couples TRBV5-1 to TRBJ2-7; 7 bases map to TRBD1. V trimming: 2 bases; J trimming: 4 bases; junction bases outside the gene matches: 9. The germline gives CDR1 SGHRS, CDR2 YFSETQ. The CDR3 runs 15 residues. The chain's CDR3 is CASSLPQTGLYEQYF. The CDR3 DNA sequence: TGCGCCAGCAGCTTACCTCAGACAGGGCTTTACGAGCAGTACTTC.

The V call is TRBV6-5, the J call TRBJ2-3; the match to TRBD2 covers 12 bases. This CDR3 comprises 15 residues. Trimming removed 6 bases from V and 4 bases from J; junction bases left unmatched: 5. Germline V gives CDR1 MNHEY, CDR2 SVGAGI. This chain's CDR3 is CASSALAGGSDTQYF. CDR3 coding DNA: TGTGCCAGCAGCGCACTAGCGGGGGGCTCAGATACGCAGTATTTT.

The chain carries TRBV19 and TRBJ1-5, with a possible D match to TRBD1 (5 bases). V was trimmed by 7 bases and J by 2 bases, leaving 12 bases between them. This CDR3 has 14 amino acids. Germline V CDR1 and CDR2: LNHDA, SQIVND (reference sequence). The CDR3 spells CASMGGTGNQPQHF. The CDR3 DNA is TGTGCCAGTATGGGGGGGACCGGCAATCAGCCCCAGCATTTT.

The DNA of the CDR3 is TGCGCCAGCAGCCCCCGGGACACTTACACCGGGGAGCTGTTTTTT. Translation: CASSPRDTYTGELFF. The genes are TRBV5-1 and TRBJ2-2, with D maybe TRBD1 (6 bases). Trimming took off 4 bases at V and 3 bases at J, with 13 bases between the two ends. Looked up from germline, CDR1 is SGHRS and CDR2 is YFSETQ. The CDR3 runs to 15 residues.

This chain links TRBV6-5 with TRBJ2-3, with 10 bases fitting TRBD2. Germline V CDR1 and CDR2: MNHEY, SVGAGI. The CDR3 length is 13 residues. With 8 bases clipped from V and 5 bases from J, the junction kept 4 bases outside the gene matches. CDR3 DNA sequence: TGTGCCAGCTGCCTAGCGGGGGAAGATACGCAGTATTTT. Encoded protein: CASCLAGEDTQYF.

This clone was recorded once. The chain employs TRBV7-2 and TRBJ1-1, with D unclear. Germline V CDR1 and CDR2: SGHTA, FQGNSA. CDR3 length: 15 amino acids. V was pared by 0 bases and J by 4 bases, with 12 bases between. Here the CDR3 reads CASSLAAVGVTEAFF. Written as DNA, the CDR3 is TGTGCCAGCAGCTTAGCTGCGGTCGGGGTCACTGAAGCTTTCTTT. Looking up the rest from reference TRBV7-2 and TRBJ1-1 gives the full variable domain: GAGVSQSPSNKVTEKGKDVELRCDPISGHTALYWYRQSLGQGLEFLIYFQGNSAPDKSGLPSDRFSAERTGGSVSTLTIQRTQQEDSAVYLCASSLAAVGVTEAFFGQGTRLTVV.

The J gene is TRBJ1-1, the V gene TRBV7-9; 7 bases map to TRBD1. Germline assignment: CDR1 SEHNR and CDR2 FQNEAQ (reference sequence). Trimming took 5 bases from V and 0 from J; bases not matched to a gene: 9. CDR3 length equals 16 residues. The CDR3 sequence: CASSPWDRDMNTEAFF. The CDR3 DNA follows: TGTGCCAGCAGCCCTTGGGACAGAGACATGAACACTGAAGCTTTCTTT.

This clone was seen a handful of times. The rearrangement joins TRBV11-2 to TRBJ1-2, with D maybe TRBD1 (6 bases). The CDR3 contains 14 residues. Germline V gives CDR1 SGHAT, CDR2 FQNNGV. With 5 bases removed from V and 4 bases from J, the gap between germline ends came to 14 bases. CDR3 DNA sequence: TGTGCCAGCAGCCTTCTACAGGGCCCCTATGGCTACACCTTC. It codes for CASSLLQGPYGYTF.

The chain joins TRBV29-1 to TRBJ2-5, with 10 bases that match TRBD1. The CDR3 runs 13 residues. Germline values: CDR1 SQVTM, CDR2 ANQGSEA. The trim removed 4 bases at V and 6 bases at J, leaving 5 bases unmatched. The CDR3 sequence: CSVGQGALKTQYF. In DNA, the CDR3 is TGCAGCGTTGGACAGGGGGCTTTAAAGACCCAGTACTTC.

This chain connects TRBV6-5 to TRBJ2-1; D perhaps matches TRBD2 (5 bases). The CDR3 spans 15 residues. The germline CDR1 and CDR2 sequences are MNHEY and SVGAGI. The V and J ends lost 7 bases and 6 bases respectively, with 19 bases between them. The CDR3 region has the DNA TGTGCCAGCATCCCTGGCCCCGGGGTAATCAATGAGCAGTTCTTC. It translates to CASIPGPGVINEQFF.

The chain recombines TRBV11-2 with TRBJ1-6; D gene ambiguous. CDR3 length: 15 residues. V lost 4 bases and J 0 bases, leaving 7 bases between the germline ends. Germline V CDR1 and CDR2: SGHAT, FQNNGV. In DNA, the CDR3 is TGTGCCAGCAGCTCAGGATACTCCTATAATTCACCCCTCCACTTT. Translated: CASSSGYSYNSPLHF.

The chain combines TRBV6-5 with TRBJ1-1; the match to TRBD1 covers 7 bases. Germline V CDR1 and CDR2: MNHEY, SVGAGI. This CDR3 has 13 amino acids. V gave up 7 bases and J gave up 5 bases; unmatched junction bases: 7. The CDR3 is CASTGQDQTEAFF. The CDR3 DNA follows: TGTGCCAGCACAGGACAGGACCAAACTGAAGCTTTCTTT.

CDR3 loop: CASSPTGQPNEKLFF. The CDR3 DNA follows: TGTGCCAGCTCACCAACGGGACAGCCTAATGAAAAACTGTTTTTT. The genes are TRBV18 and TRBJ1-4, with 7 bases lining up with TRBD1. V lost 2 bases to trimming and J lost 3 bases; unmatched junction nucleotides: 3. The germline V gene has CDR1 KGHSH and CDR2 LQKENI. CDR3 length: 15 residues.

This chain uses TRBV7-9 with TRBJ1-4, with D possibly matching TRBD1 (5 bases). V was shortened by 0 bases and J by 8 bases, with 13 bases between the two germline ends. The CDR3 is made up of 15 amino acids. Germline V CDR1 and CDR2: SEHNR, FQNEAQ (reference sequence). DNA for the CDR3: TGTGCCAGCAGCTTAGCAGGCAGGGCGAGCGAAAAACTGTTTTTT. Translating it yields CASSLAGRASEKLFF.

The chain joins TRBV9 to TRBJ2-2; D perhaps matches TRBD2 (6 bases). CDR1 and CDR2 (germline): SGDLS, YYNGEE. With 7 bases removed from V and 1 base from J, the gap between germline ends came to 8 bases. The CDR3 runs 13 residues. CDR3 DNA: TGTGCCAGCCGGGACTGGAACACCGGGGAGCTGTTTTTT. Its protein product is CASRDWNTGELFF.